This TCR beta chain was sequenced for a study of CD8+ T cells in alopecia areata. Study at large: The drug, tofacitinib, lasted 6 to 18 months, followed by 6 months off drug.

Once RNA had been extracted, it was reverse transcribed into cDNA to act as the sequencing template. The assay was immunoSEQ multiplex PCR, and TCRdb's table has in-frame clones only and misses some. The sample lists about 190,000 clones; just under 65% were seen once. On this clone itself: Its antigen is as yet unknown.

Treatment described: oral pan-JAK inhibitor, 5-10 mg twice daily. CDR3 length: 13 residues. The germline CDR1 and CDR2 sequences are SQVTM and ANQGSEA. The V and J ends lost 7 bases and 0 bases respectively, with 11 bases between them. Overall study findings and caveats: Across lesional scalp, and particularly alopecia totalis/universalis, clonality surpassed that of normal scalp. Scalp and blood retained many expanded lesional clones during tofacitinib.

The TCR was taken from a human donor with alopecia areata. Material: CD4+ T cells sorted from blood, obtained around week 50, from a patient treated with tofacitinib. The chain joins TRBV29-1 to TRBJ2-3; no reliable D call. In DNA form, the CDR3 reads TGCAGCGCTTCCCCTGGGAGCACAGATACGCAGTATTTT. Translating it yields CSASPGSTDTQYF.